These T cell receptor beta chains were read from a single sample in a study of cytomegalovirus exposure and HLA in healthy donors. Method: immunoSEQ multiplex PCR; TCRdb's copy keeps in-frame clones and lacks some. Among 99,000 or so clones listed, around 75% were seen once. The sequenced material came from PBMCs. The receptor source for this set is a young man in good health and CMV-seronegative. Both conserved end residues are trimmed from each CDR3.

>TRBJ2-3|TRBV7-8
ASSLALRRSDTQY
>TRBJ1-6|TRBV5-1
ASSLAQGAGNSPLH
>TRBJ1-6|TRBV4-1
ASSQDRGRNTTLPNSPLH
>TRBJ2-3|TRBV5-8
ASSLGGGSASTDTQY
>TRBJ2-5|TRBV4-1
ASSQDELAGLQETQY
>TRBJ1-5|TRBV27
ASSRGQNNQPQH
>TRBJ2-7|TRBV30
AWSVGLGRG
>TRBJ2-1|TRBV5-6
ASSLGATSASYNEQF
>TRBJ2-5|TRBV6-5
ASSYSLANQETQY
>TRBJ1-2|TRBV6-8
ASSRPQGKYYGYT
>TRBJ1-2|TRBV6-1
ASSRTGYGYT
>TRBJ2-5|TRBV4-1
ASSQEGRLYQETQY
>TRBJ2-7|TRBV5-4
ASSLEDTSSYEQY
>TRBJ1-1|TRBV5-1
ASSLVPGNTEAF
>TRBJ2-1|TRBV6-5
ACSRRGNNEQF
>TRBJ2-3|TRBV20-1
SARFADTQY
>TRBJ1-1|TRBV11-2
ASSLERGRRTEAF
>TRBJ1-1|TRBV29-1
SGQQGANTEAF
>TRBJ2-5|TRBV7-9
ASSFRDRAFY
>TRBJ1-5|TRBV30
AWSVHSNQPQH
>TRBJ2-7|TRBV10-3
AISRGGNEQY
>TRBJ2-5|TRBV5-5
ASSLTVETQY
>TRBJ2-2|TRBV30
AWTPRNTGELF
>TRBJ1-1|TRBV30
AWSVRTGGTLNTEAF
>TRBJ2-1|TRBV29-1
SVEEGSSYNEQF
>TRBJ2-3|TRBV30
AWSRVGGTDTQY
>TRBJ2-1|TRBV5-1
ASGRLAGALVEQF
>TRBJ1-5|TRBV9
ASAPGGPSNQPQH
>TRBJ2-1|TRBV19
ASSIFTSGTNEQF
>TRBJ1-1|TRBV5-1
ASSTTGTTEAF
>TRBJ2-5|TRBV7-3
ASSSRAGEGETQY
>TRBJ1-2|TRBV27
ASSSPTQGEARGYT
>TRBJ2-3|TRBV5-4
ASSLGETTGTDTQY
>TRBJ2-7|TRBV2
ASSAGTGYYEQY
>TRBJ2-1|TRBV6-6
ASSLSPGGYEQF
>TRBJ1-4|TRBV6-6
ASSYQTGLNEKLF
>TRBJ2-3|TRBV10-3
AISESIAGITDTQY
>TRBJ1-4|TRBV7-2
ASSQWGQPNEKLF
>TRBJ2-4|TRBV4-3
ASSQGQGPKNIQY
>TRBJ1-5|TRBV7-2
ASSLDSTQPQH
>.|TRBV25-1
ASSNRGLPYEQY
>TRBJ1-3|TRBV19
ASRLPRDSGNTIY
>TRBJ2-1|TRBV29-1
SGGHSYNEQF
>TRBJ1-1|TRBV2
ASGQGAITEAF
>TRBJ2-4|TRBV6-1
ASSEDGTLAKNIQY
>TRBJ1-4|TRBV25-1
ASSESGVRAGEKLF
>TRBJ2-5|TRBV27
ASKETYQETQY
>TRBJ1-1|TRBV30
AGGQGWTEAF
>TRBJ2-3|TRBV6-1
AGGGRALDTQY